A single sample is the source of the 22 T cell receptor beta chains below, sequenced in a study of CD8 T cells in Susac syndrome. A quantity of about 0.5 to 1 ug RNA underwent reverse transcription using random hexamers. TCRdb used MiXCR to reprocess the immunoSEQ multiplex PCR reads, holding one entry per CDR3 protein. Altogether more than 95,000 distinct CDR3 sequences are present, more than 80% being singletons, with the ten largest covering roughly 0.3%. The sample taken for sequencing was CD8+ T cells from PBMCs. All receptors derive from a human donor with multiple sclerosis.

This chain links TRBV12-3 or TRBV12-4 with TRBJ2-1; 8 bases map to TRBD2. The length of the CDR3 is 15 residues. V shed 6 bases, J shed 8 bases, and the junction held 12 bases outside the gene matches. The CDR3 nucleotides read TGTGCCAGCAGCCCGACTAGCGCTCCACGGGATGAGCAGTTCTTC. Translated: CASSPTSAPRDEQFF.

This clonotype was counted a single time. This chain uses TRBV7-8 with TRBJ2-3, with 7 bases lining up with TRBD1. This CDR3 is 22 amino acids long. Losses at the gene ends were 7 bases for V and 1 base for J; bases not matched to a gene: 29. From germline, CDR1 is SGHVS and CDR2 FQNEAQ. The CDR3 DNA follows: TGTGCCAGCACCAGAGACAGGGCGTCGGGCACTTCTCGGTCTTCTCGCACAGATACGCAGTATTTT. The encoded protein is CASTRDRASGTSRSSRTDTQYF.

The chain links TRBV30 to TRBJ2-7, with TRBD1 matching 8 bases. CDR3 length: 13 residues. Germline V CDR1 and CDR2: GTSNPN, SVGIG (reference sequence). V shed 0 bases and J 5 bases; nucleotides not matched to a gene: 3. CDR3 in amino acids: CAWSVGQGDEQYF. CDR3 nucleotide sequence: TGTGCCTGGAGTGTTGGACAGGGAGACGAGCAGTACTTC.

The CDR3 DNA reads as TGTGCCAGCAGCTTAGGGCTAGCGGGGACTTACACAGATACGCAGTATTTT. It specifies CASSLGLAGTYTDTQYF. This chain links TRBV7-2 with TRBJ2-3; 9 nucleotides line up with TRBD2. The V gene's germline CDR1 is SGHTA and CDR2 FQGNSA. V was clipped by 1 base and J by 2 bases; unmatched bases: 7. The CDR3 extends over 17 amino acids. Using reference TRBV7-2 and TRBJ2-3 for the parts outside the CDR3, the full variable domain is GAGVSQSPSNKVTEKGKDVELRCDPISGHTALYWYRQSLGQGLEFLIYFQGNSAPDKSGLPSDRFSAERTGGSVSTLTIQRTQQEDSAVYLCASSLGLAGTYTDTQYFGPGTRLTVL.

This chain uses TRBV10-3 with TRBJ2-7; 8 positions match TRBD2. V dropped 1 base and J dropped 5; count of bases not matched to a gene: 7. The CDR3 is 15 amino acids. The germline CDR1 and CDR2 sequences are ENHRY and SYGVKD. The CDR3 is CAISEWGTGGDEQYV. The CDR3 coding sequence is TGTGCCATCAGTGAGTGGGGGACGGGAGGGGACGAGCAGTACGTC.

The V gene is TRBV27, the J gene TRBJ2-1; no clear D gene. Trimming left V 5 bases short and J 8 bases short, with 13 bases between. The CDR3 consists of 13 residues. Germline V gene data show CDR1 as MNHEY and CDR2 as SMNVEV (reference sequence). This CDR3 is CASSEVPYDEQFF. Written as DNA, the CDR3 is TGTGCCAGCAGTGAGGTCCCGTACGATGAGCAGTTCTTC.

In DNA, the CDR3 is TGTGCCAGCAGTTTCTCCGGGGTGGCCGGGGAGCTGTTTTTT. Protein: CASSFSGVAGELFF. This chain uses TRBV28 with TRBJ2-2; tentative D call: TRBD2 (5 bases). The CDR3 covers 14 residues. CDR1 and CDR2 (germline): MDHEN, SYDVKM. V lost 3 bases to trimming and J lost 6 bases, with 11 bases between them.

The rearrangement uses TRBV13 and TRBJ2-5; D remains ambiguous. There are 13 residues in the CDR3. The germline V gene has CDR1 PRHDT and CDR2 FYEKMQ (reference sequence). V was pared by 5 bases and J by 1 base, with 8 bases between. CDR3 in DNA: TGTGCCAGCAGCCCGGTTAGCCAAGAGACCCAGTACTTC. It codes for CASSPVSQETQYF. Filled out from reference TRBV13 and TRBJ2-5, the complete variable domain reads AAGVIQSPRHLIKEKRETATLKCYPIPRHDTVYWYQQGPGQDPQFLISFYEKMQSDKGSIPDRFSAQQFSDYHSELNMSSLELGDSALYFCASSPVSQETQYFGPGTRLLVL.

V gene TRBV19 combines with J gene TRBJ2-7; D is perhaps TRBD1 (5 bases). The CDR3 is made up of 15 amino acids. Trimming stripped 5 bases from V and 5 bases from J, with 19 bases between. Per the germline V gene, CDR1 is LNHDA and CDR2 is SQIVND (reference sequence). The CDR3: CASSPSVGVGHEQYV. CDR3 nucleotides: TGTGCCAGTAGTCCCTCTGTAGGGGTTGGACACGAGCAGTACGTC.

The sample holds one count of this clonotype. The chain recombines TRBV25-1 with TRBJ2-5; 7 bases map to TRBD2. V dropped 5 bases and J dropped 9; count of bases not matched to a gene: 3. Looked up from germline, CDR1 is MGHDK and CDR2 is SYGVNS. The CDR3 has 11 residues. The CDR3 protein is CASSSGGAQYF. As DNA, the CDR3 is TGTGCCAGCAGTAGTGGGGGGGCCCAGTACTTC.

This chain connects TRBV5-1 to TRBJ1-6; tentatively, D is TRBD1 (6 bases). CDR1 is SGHRS and CDR2 is YFSETQ in the germline V gene. V was pared by 1 base and J by 4 bases, with 12 bases between. This CDR3 region has 16 residues. The CDR3 sequence: CASSLKVRGYNSPLHF. The DNA of the CDR3 is TGCGCCAGCAGCTTGAAGGTCAGGGGATATAATTCACCCCTCCACTTT.

The chain couples TRBV19 to TRBJ2-1; possibly TRBD2 for D (6 bases). This CDR3 has 14 amino acids. Germline-derived CDR1 and CDR2 are LNHDA and SQIVND (reference sequence). Trimming stripped 10 bases from V and 4 bases from J, with 17 bases between. The DNA of the CDR3 is TGTGCCACTCATGGGGGGTGGGGATACAATGAGCAGTTCTTC. Translated: CATHGGWGYNEQFF.

This chain uses TRBV5-6 with TRBJ2-5, with 8 bases aligning to TRBD1. The CDR3 covers 16 residues. CDR1 and CDR2 from the germline V gene are SGHDT and YYEEEE. Trimming at V came to 0 bases and at J to 4 bases, leaving 8 bases not matched to a gene. CDR3 nucleotides: TGTGCCAGCAGCTTGGAAGCGACAGGGGAGGTAGAGACCCAGTACTTC. This sequence encodes CASSLEATGEVETQYF.

The rearrangement links TRBV28 to TRBJ2-4, with TRBD1 matching over 9 bases. The CDR3 consists of 16 residues. CDR1 is MDHEN, CDR2 SYDVKM, per germline. The junction had 8 bases not matched to a gene; V was cut back by 5 bases and J by 3 bases. The DNA of the CDR3 is TGTGCCAGCAGTGAAAACAGGGGGCTTGACAAAAACATTCAGTACTTC. As protein: CASSENRGLDKNIQYF.

The DNA of the CDR3 is TGTGCCAGCAGCTTAGTTCGTCTGGGCTACACCTTC. The encoded protein is CASSLVRLGYTF. The rearrangement joins TRBV11-2 to TRBJ1-2; no clear D gene. Trimming removed 1 base at V and 8 bases at J, with 8 bases between. Germline V gene data show CDR1 as SGHAT and CDR2 as FQNNGV. The CDR3 length is 12 residues. Filled out from reference TRBV11-2 and TRBJ1-2, the complete variable domain reads EAGVAQSPRYKIIEKRQSVAFWCNPISGHATLYWYQQILGQGPKLLIQFQNNGVVDDSQLPKDRFSAERLKGVDSTLKIQPAKLEDSAVYLCASSLVRLGYTFGSGTRLTVV.

The sample holds one count of this clonotype. V gene TRBV4-1 combines with J gene TRBJ2-1; D ambiguous. With 0 bases removed from V and 10 bases from J, the gap between germline ends came to 10 bases. The CDR3 totals 13 residues. CDR1 MGHRA and CDR2 YSYEKL come from the germline V gene. Here the CDR3 DNA reads TGCGCCAGCAGCCAAGATCGCGACGAGGAGCAGTTCTTC. Amino acids: CASSQDRDEEQFF.

This chain links TRBV12-3 or TRBV12-4 with TRBJ1-1; tentatively, D is TRBD1 (5 bases). Trimming left V 5 bases short and J 2 bases short, with 15 bases between. The CDR3 runs 15 residues. CDR3 protein: CASSPWWGGNTEAFF. CDR3 DNA sequence: TGTGCCAGCAGTCCATGGTGGGGGGGTAACACTGAAGCTTTCTTT.

This clonotype was picked up one time. The gene calls are TRBV5-1 and TRBJ2-3, with TRBD2 matching over 8 bases. Germline CDR1 SGHRS, CDR2 YFSETQ. J gave up 0 bases and V 7 bases, and 7 bases lay outside the gene matches. The CDR3 is 15 amino acids. The CDR3 bases are TGCGCCAGCCGAACGACGGGGGGGAGCACAGATACGCAGTATTTT. Its protein is CASRTTGGSTDTQYF.

CDR3 loop: CASSPGRQDSNEQFF. DNA for the CDR3: TGTGCCAGCAGCCCCGGACGACAGGATTCCAATGAGCAGTTCTTC. The genes are TRBV9 and TRBJ2-1; tentatively, D is TRBD1 (6 bases). V was trimmed by 4 bases and J by 6 bases, leaving 17 bases between them. Germline values: CDR1 SGDLS, CDR2 YYNGEE. This CDR3 is built from 15 residues.

This chain joins TRBV29-1 and TRBJ1-2, with a tentative D call TRBD1 (6 bases). Germline values: CDR1 SQVTM, CDR2 ANQGSEA. V shed 6 bases and J shed 5 bases, with 16 bases lying between them. This CDR3 is built from 13 residues. CDR3 region: CSVADTRGYGYTF. DNA of the CDR3: TGCAGCGTCGCAGATACCAGGGGATATGGCTACACCTTC.

The chain is built from TRBV7-9 and TRBJ2-1, with TRBD1 identical over 7 bases. V lost 3 bases and J lost 7; bases outside the gene matches: 3. This CDR3 region has 13 residues. Germline CDR1 reads SEHNR; CDR2 reads FQNEAQ (reference sequence). CDR3 protein: CASSFVQGNEQFF. CDR3 nucleotide sequence: TGTGCCAGCAGCTTCGTACAGGGGAATGAGCAGTTCTTC.

The V gene is TRBV7-2, the J gene TRBJ2-3, with TRBD2 matching over 7 bases. The CDR3 spans 16 residues. V dropped 4 bases and J dropped 3; count of bases not matched to a gene: 10. Germline CDR1 reads SGHTA; CDR2 reads FQGNSA. CDR3 coding DNA: TGTGCCAGCAGCTCGATAAGGTGGGGGGGAACAGATACGCAGTATTTT. It is translated as CASSSIRWGGTDTQYF. The full variable domain, completed using reference TRBV7-2 and TRBJ2-3, is GAGVSQSPSNKVTEKGKDVELRCDPISGHTALYWYRQSLGQGLEFLIYFQGNSAPDKSGLPSDRFSAERTGGSVSTLTIQRTQQEDSAVYLCASSSIRWGGTDTQYFGPGTRLTVL.